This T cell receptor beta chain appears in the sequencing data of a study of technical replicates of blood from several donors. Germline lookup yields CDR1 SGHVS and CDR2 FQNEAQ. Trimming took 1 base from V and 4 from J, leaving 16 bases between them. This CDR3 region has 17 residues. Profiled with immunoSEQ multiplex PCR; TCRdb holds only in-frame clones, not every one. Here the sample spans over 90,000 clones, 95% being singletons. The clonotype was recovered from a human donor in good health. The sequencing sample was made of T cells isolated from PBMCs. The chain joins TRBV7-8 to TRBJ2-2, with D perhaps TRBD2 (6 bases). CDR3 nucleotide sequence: TGTGCCAGCAGCTTAGGCGGCGGGACTCAGGGCACCGGGGAGCTGTTTTTT. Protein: CASSLGGGTQGTGELFF.